What follows is one T cell receptor beta chain and its context. The CDR3 contains 15 residues. Looked up from germline, CDR1 is SGHAT and CDR2 is FQNNGV. The V end lost 4 bases, the J end lost 0 bases, and 11 bases lay between the germline ends. These data come from a study of technical replicates of blood from several donors. Generated by immunoSEQ multiplex PCR, the TCRdb table keeps only in-frame clones and is missing some. This sample has about 62,000 clones, with 80% to 90% found just once. Specimen: PBMCs. The TCR originated in a human donor in good health. Some clones in this sample may be carry-over from other donors' samples. The chain couples TRBV11-2 to TRBJ2-3, with D possibly matching TRBD2 (6 bases). The CDR3 DNA is TGTGCCAGCAGCTGGACTAACCCTAGCACAGATACGCAGTATTTT. Amino acids: CASSWTNPSTDTQYF.